One and the same sample provided the 5 T cell receptor beta chains below, sequenced in a study of cytomegalovirus exposure and HLA in healthy donors. This table comes from immunoSEQ multiplex PCR, and its TCRdb copy is limited to in-frame clones, with some not included. This table holds about 160,000 clones, roughly 86% found once. Sequencing was carried out using PBMCs. All receptors derive from a man between 18 and 29 years old in good health and CMV-seropositive.

This chain joins TRBV29-1 and TRBJ1-2; D perhaps matches TRBD1 (5 bases). Germline V CDR1 and CDR2: SQVTM, ANQGSEA. Trimming stripped 2 bases from V and 2 bases from J, with 9 bases between. The CDR3 is 13 amino acids. The CDR3 spells CSVEHSGNYGYTF. Here the CDR3 DNA reads TGCAGCGTTGAACATTCAGGGAACTATGGCTACACCTTC.

This clone was picked up a small number of times. CDR3 region: CAWRRLGASGFTDTQYF. The CDR3 DNA reads as TGTGCCTGGAGACGATTGGGGGCTAGCGGGTTCACAGATACGCAGTATTTT. The V call is TRBV30, the J call TRBJ2-3; TRBD2 agrees at 8 bases. V gave up 3 bases and J gave up 2 bases; unmatched junction bases: 13. CDR3 size: 17 residues. The germline CDR1 and CDR2 sequences are GTSNPN and SVGIG (reference sequence).

The V gene is TRBV18, the J gene TRBJ1-5; a possible D gene is TRBD1 (5 bases). The CDR3 is 14 amino acids. V lost 2 bases, J lost 7 bases, and 12 bases lay in between. CDR1 is KGHSH, CDR2 LQKENI, per germline. The CDR3 here is CASSPRQGHQPQHF. In nucleotides, the CDR3 is TGTGCCAGCTCACCAAGGCAGGGTCACCAGCCCCAGCATTTT.

The chain uses TRBV27 and TRBJ2-3; D possibly corresponds to TRBD1 (5 bases). Trimming shortened V by 2 bases and J by 0 bases, and 9 bases separated the two germline ends. CDR3 length: 15 amino acids. Germline V gene sequence: CDR1 MNHEY, CDR2 SMNVEV (reference sequence). CDR3 coding DNA: TGTGCCAGCAGTTTAGGGGCTCCTAGCACAGATACGCAGTATTTT. Translating it yields CASSLGAPSTDTQYF.

This clone came up once. The chain carries TRBV27 and TRBJ2-1, with 7 bases identical to TRBD1. Germline CDR1 reads MNHEY; CDR2 reads SMNVEV (reference sequence). V lost 5 bases, J lost 7 bases, and 11 bases stayed unmatched. The CDR3 length is 15 residues. DNA of the CDR3: TGTGCCAGCAGTCTAAGGGGACAGAGGCGTAATGAGCAGTTCTTC. Protein sequence: CASSLRGQRRNEQFF.